The entry below describes one T cell receptor (beta chain). The PCR contained 60 Vbeta and 13 Jbeta primers. The method was immunoSEQ multiplex PCR; TCRdb's version includes in-frame clones alone and lacks a portion of them. The sample consists of more than 90,000 clones, just under 70% of them appearing once. The sample comes from a study of cytomegalovirus exposure and HLA in healthy donors. Trimming took 5 bases from V and 4 from J; bases not matched to a gene: 6. Germline V gene lookup returns CDR1 KGHSH and CDR2 LQKENI. CDR3 length equals 14 residues. J is TRBJ2-7 and V is TRBV18; 9 nucleotides align to TRBD1. The receptor's source is a man between 50 and 59 years old in good health and CMV-seronegative. The sample comprised PBMCs. CDR3 in amino acids: CASSGGTGWYEQYF. DNA for the CDR3: TGTGCCAGCTCAGGCGGGACAGGGTGGTACGAGCAGTACTTC.